This TCR beta chain originates from a study of cytomegalovirus exposure and HLA in healthy donors. Overall study results and limits: When analyzed later, the rates of TCR association showed variation by HLA locus, with DRB1 the most and HLA-C the fewest. Rarity characterized most TCR sequences, yet some public TCRs appeared in many donors. Confirmation in vitro established that a few CMV-associated chains were specific for CMV antigens. When the data were analyzed later, several of the most significant clusters appeared to be linked to common viral pathogens.

The PCR employed 60 Vbeta primers together with 13 Jbeta primers. Assay used: immunoSEQ multiplex PCR; TCRdb lists only in-frame clones, some missing. The sample lists 150,000 to 200,000 clones, more than 85% occurring once. As regards this clone: Its antigen remains unknown.

Sequenced sample: PBMCs. The receptor was isolated from a woman under 30 in good health and CMV-seronegative.

Here the CDR3 DNA reads TGTGCCAGTACCCTGGGGGCAGGGCAAGAGACCCAGTACTTC. Translating it yields CASTLGAGQETQYF. This chain links TRBV19 with TRBJ2-5; possibly TRBD1 for D (6 bases). V lost 7 bases and J 2 bases, leaving 14 bases between the germline ends. In germline, CDR1 is LNHDA, CDR2 SQIVND (reference sequence). This CDR3 has 14 residues.